These T cell receptor beta chains were read from a single sample in a study of Ad26.COV2.S vaccination and SARS-CoV-2 variants. Here immunoSEQ multiplex PCR was the method, and the copy in TCRdb shows in-frame clones only, minus some. Counted here are under 250,000 clones, around 90% occurring once; the ten biggest clones make up about 2.8%. The source material was peripheral blood, sampled in a trial of Ad26.COV2.S vaccine versus placebo. Source of these receptors: a person aged 18-65 years who received the Ad26.COV2.S COVID-19 vaccine or a placebo. Each CDR3 is given with its conserved first and last residue. The D gene is left open where the match is weak. Where a row states a size, it is once, few, many or the class of an expanded clone; other rows omit it.

V gene	D gene	J gene	clone size	CDR3 DNA	CDR3 protein
TRBV27	.	TRBJ2-5	.	TGTGCCACCTCGCCGGAGGGAGAGACCCAGTACTTC	CATSPEGETQYF
TRBV6-2/TRBV6-3	.	TRBJ1-5	.	TGTGCCAGCAGTTACCGGCGGGTAGGGGATCAGCCCCAGCATTTT	CASSYRRVGDQPQHF
TRBV4-1	.	TRBJ1-2	.	TGCGCCAGCAGCCAGCCTACGAGGGGTAACTATGGCTACACCTTC	CASSQPTRGNYGYTF
TRBV6-2/TRBV6-3	TRBD2	TRBJ2-1	once	TGTGCCAGCAGTTACAACGGGAGGGCCGCCTACAATGAGCAGTTCTTC	CASSYNGRAAYNEQFF
TRBV7-9	.	TRBJ1-4	.	TGTGCCAGCAGCTCCCGCGGAACTAATGAAAAACTGTTTTTT	CASSSRGTNEKLFF
TRBV7-2	.	TRBJ1-1	.	TGTGCCAGCAGCTACCTCACAGGGAACACTGAAGCTTTCTTT	CASSYLTGNTEAFF
TRBV7-2	.	TRBJ2-2	.	TGTGCCAGCAGCCAACTAAGTCGCTCCGGGGAGCTGTTTTTT	CASSQLSRSGELFF
TRBV25-1	TRBD1	TRBJ1-4	.	TGTGCCAGCGCCCAAGGGGGCCTAAATGAAAAACTGTTTTTT	CASAQGGLNEKLFF
TRBV6-2/TRBV6-3	TRBD1	TRBJ1-2	.	TGTGCCAGCAGCCCTCCGGGACAGTACTATGGCTACACCTTC	CASSPPGQYYGYTF
TRBV19	TRBD1	TRBJ1-5	.	TGTGCCAGCCAACAGGGGGCTGCTCAGCCCCAGCATTTT	CASQQGAAQPQHF
TRBV6-5	.	TRBJ1-6	.	TGTGCCAGCAGCCCAGGGGACTCCCGGTCACCCCTCCACTTT	CASSPGDSRSPLHF
TRBV19	TRBD2	TRBJ2-7	.	TGTGCCAGTAGTCTCAGACTAGCGGAGTACGAGCAGTACTTC	CASSLRLAEYEQYF
TRBV4-1	.	TRBJ2-6	.	TGCGCCAGCAGCCAAATTGGAAGCTCTGGGGCCAACGTCCTGACTTTC	CASSQIGSSGANVLTF
TRBV3-1/TRBV3-2	TRBD1	TRBJ2-7	.	TGTGCCAGCAGCCAAGTGGGACAGGGCTACGAGCAGTACTTC	CASSQVGQGYEQYF
TRBV6-2/TRBV6-3	.	TRBJ2-2	once	TGTGCCAGCAGTTGGACCACTAGCACAAACACCGGGGAGCTGTTTTTT	CASSWTTSTNTGELFF
TRBV7-8	TRBD1	TRBJ2-7	.	TGTGCCAGCAGCCCCGGGACAGGGGACGAGCAGTACTTC	CASSPGTGDEQYF
TRBV12-3/TRBV12-4	.	TRBJ2-5	.	TGTGCCAGCAGGAAACTAGCAACAGAGACCCAGTACTTC	CASRKLATETQYF
TRBV6-5	.	TRBJ1-1	.	TGTGCCAGCATCAAGGACGGGGGAAGCACTGAAGCTTTCTTT	CASIKDGGSTEAFF
TRBV6-5	TRBD1	TRBJ1-5	.	TGTGCCAGCAGTCCAGACAGGGGGCATCAGCCCCAGCATTTT	CASSPDRGHQPQHF
TRBV27	.	TRBJ1-4	.	TGTGCCAGCAGTTTCAGAGGGTCCTATGAAAAACTGTTTTTT	CASSFRGSYEKLFF
TRBV7-8	.	TRBJ1-3	.	TGTGCCAGCAGCCTGCATGGAAACACCATATATTTT	CASSLHGNTIYF
TRBV28	TRBD2	TRBJ2-3	few	TGTGCCAGCGAGGCGGGAGTTCTCATTGGAGATACGCAGTATTTT	CASEAGVLIGDTQYF
TRBV11-2	TRBD2	TRBJ2-3	.	TGTGCCAGCAGCTTAGACGGGGGGGCCGGGGATACGCAGTATTTT	CASSLDGGAGDTQYF
TRBV5-1	.	TRBJ1-2	.	TGCGCCAGCACGCAGGAGGGGCTCTATGGCTACACCTTC	CASTQEGLYGYTF
TRBV5-4	TRBD1	TRBJ1-3	.	TGTGCCAGCAGATCGGACAGGGGAAGTGGAAACACCATATATTTT	CASRSDRGSGNTIYF
TRBV6-4	.	TRBJ1-2	once	TGTGCCAGCAGTGACTCGAAACAGGGTGCGCGCTACACCTTC	CASSDSKQGARYTF
TRBV29-1	.	TRBJ2-2	.	TGCAGCGCACTAGTGAGGGTGGGCACCGGGGAGCTGTTTTTT	CSALVRVGTGELFF
TRBV5-1	TRBD2	TRBJ2-3	few	TGCGCCAGCAGCTCGGGACTAAGTGGACCAGATACGCAGTATTTT	CASSSGLSGPDTQYF
TRBV30	.	TRBJ1-1	.	TGTGCCTGGAGTGGCCTACGACAATTGAACACTGAAGCTTTCTTT	CAWSGLRQLNTEAFF
TRBV7-6	TRBD2	TRBJ2-7	.	TGTGCCAGCAGCTACCGGGACGGGGGGTACGAGCAGTACTTC	CASSYRDGGYEQYF
TRBV19	.	TRBJ2-7	.	TGTGCCAGTAGTTCGCGGTTAGCCGGCGAGCAGTACTTC	CASSSRLAGEQYF
TRBV5-1	.	TRBJ2-1	.	TGCGCCAGCAGCTTGGCGGGGGCTAGCGGTACCAAGGAGCAGTTCTTC	CASSLAGASGTKEQFF
TRBV5-1	.	TRBJ2-6	.	TGCGCCAGCAGCTTGGATCATCCCTCTGGGGCCAACGTCCTGACTTTC	CASSLDHPSGANVLTF
TRBV6-2/TRBV6-3	.	TRBJ2-6	.	TGTGCCAGCAGTTACTCCGGCTCTGGGGCCAACGTCCTGACTTTC	CASSYSGSGANVLTF
TRBV3-1/TRBV3-2	TRBD2	TRBJ2-7	.	TGTGCCAGCAGCCCCAGCGGGGGCGCGAACTACGAGCAGTACTTC	CASSPSGGANYEQYF
TRBV7-2	.	TRBJ2-3	.	TGTGCCAGCAGCTTAGCGGGGGGGGCCGGCACAGATACGCAGTATTTT	CASSLAGGAGTDTQYF
TRBV19	TRBD1	TRBJ2-5	.	TGTGCCAGTAGCTCAGGGGGCCGGGAGACCCAGTACTTC	CASSSGGRETQYF
TRBV3-1/TRBV3-2	.	TRBJ2-1	.	TGTGCCAGCAGCCAAGTCAGATACAATGAGCAGTTCTTC	CASSQVRYNEQFF